This T cell receptor beta chain was recorded in a study of Graves' ophthalmopathy and Graves' hyperthyroidism. Notes on the study in general: Most expanded clonotypes in thyroid above 0.001 frequency also showed up in blood. Discrimination between ophthalmopathy and stable hyperthyroidism by a 13-signature model showed roughly 88% sensitivity and over 70% specificity.

Germline V gives CDR1 DFQATT, CDR2 SNEGSKA (reference sequence). CDR3 length: 11 amino acids. The V end lost 6 bases, the J end lost 6 bases, and 10 bases lay between the germline ends. Amplification from RNA transcripts yielded the TCR beta CDR3 regions. The first round was an RT-PCR with HTBI primers, and the second round was a multiplex PCR. TCRdb independently ran MiXCR on the multiplex PCR reads; one entry per CDR3 protein. The sample shows approximately 37,000 distinct CDR3 sequences, over 40% of them seen only once. It was on clinical symptoms, serum thyroxine, TRAb, thyroid ultrasound and orbital computed tomography that diagnosis relied. This clonotype was observed many times. Its target is unknown.

This clonotype was obtained from an adult man with Graves' ophthalmopathy. The sample taken for sequencing was peripheral blood. The rearrangement uses TRBV20-1 and TRBJ2-3, with D hard to call. The DNA of the CDR3 is TGCAGTGCGGACCCTAGGGATACGCAGTATTTT. It specifies CSADPRDTQYF.